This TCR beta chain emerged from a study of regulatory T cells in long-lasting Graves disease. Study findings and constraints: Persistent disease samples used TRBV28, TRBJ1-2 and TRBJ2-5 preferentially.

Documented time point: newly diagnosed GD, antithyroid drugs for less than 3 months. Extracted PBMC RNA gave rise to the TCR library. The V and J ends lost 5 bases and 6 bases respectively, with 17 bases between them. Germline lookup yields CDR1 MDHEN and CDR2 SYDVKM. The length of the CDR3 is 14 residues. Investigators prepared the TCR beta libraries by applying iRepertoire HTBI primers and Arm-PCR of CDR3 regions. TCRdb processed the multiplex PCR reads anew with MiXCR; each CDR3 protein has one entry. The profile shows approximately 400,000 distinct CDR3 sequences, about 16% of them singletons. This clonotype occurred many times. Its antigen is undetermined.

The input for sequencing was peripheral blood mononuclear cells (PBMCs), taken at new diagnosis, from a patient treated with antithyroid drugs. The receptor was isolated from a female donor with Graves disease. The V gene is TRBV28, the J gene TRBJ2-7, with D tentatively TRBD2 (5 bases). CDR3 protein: CASSPPLTRGEQYF. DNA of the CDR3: TGTGCCAGCAGTCCGCCATTGACCCGGGGCGAGCAGTACTTC. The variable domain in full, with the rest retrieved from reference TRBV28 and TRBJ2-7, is DVKVTQSSRYLVKRTGEKVFLECVQDMDHENMFWYRQDPGLGLRLIYFSYDVKMKEKGDIPEGYSVSREKKERFSLILESASTNQTSMYLCASSPPLTRGEQYFGPGTRLTVT.